The subject of this entry is one T cell receptor beta chain. The CDR3 runs 14 residues. Trimming removed 6 bases at V and 1 base at J, with 13 bases between. Germline CDR1 reads SGDLS; CDR2 reads YYNGEE. This specimen comes from a study of control samples from healthy donors and cancer patients. Measured with immunoSEQ multiplex PCR; TCRdb has only the in-frame clones, and not every one. The sample lists roughly 220,000 clones; roughly 94% were seen once. This chain links TRBV9 with TRBJ1-1; tentatively, D is TRBD1 (6 bases). The TCR originated in a man aged 45-65 years in good health. The sequenced sample consisted of blood. The DNA for the CDR3 is TGTGCCAGCAACCCGGACAGCCCGAACACTGAAGCTTTCTTT. It specifies CASNPDSPNTEAFF. Using reference TRBV9 and TRBJ1-1 for the parts outside the CDR3, the full variable domain is DSGVTQTPKHLITATGQRVTLRCSPRSGDLSVYWYQQSLDQGLQFLIQYYNGEERAKGNILERFSAQQFPDLHSELNLSSLELGDSALYFCASNPDSPNTEAFFGQGTRLTVV.